This T cell receptor (beta chain) was profiled in a study of blood T cell repertoires in COVID-19. Under the authors' procedure: How many nucleated cells were present was estimated from reference gene primer amplification. Repertoires were generated with immunoSEQ multiplex PCR, while TCRdb's copy carries only in-frame clones and drops some. V and J calls and clone size are copied from that table; D and trimming were computed from the DNA. This sample has about 160,000 clones; 80% to 90% occur once, and the top ten carry roughly 2.8%. After removal of 4 bases from V and 15 bases from J, the junction contained 10 bases not matched to a gene. CDR1 and CDR2 (germline): LNHNV, YYDKDF (reference sequence). The length of the CDR3 is 14 residues.

The sequencing sample was made of peripheral blood. The receptor was derived from a man between 60 and 75 years old with acute or convalescent COVID-19. V and J are TRBV15 and TRBJ1-6; 9 bases align to TRBD1. Written as DNA, the CDR3 is TGTGCCACCAGCACGACAGGGGGAGGGGTGGTCCTCCACTTT. Translated, it gives CATSTTGGGVVLHF. Based on the CDR3 plus reference TRBV15 and TRBJ1-6, the full variable domain is DAMVIQNPRYQVTQFGKPVTLSCSQTLNHNVMYWYQQKSSQAPKLLFHYYDKDFNNEADTPDNFQSRRPNTSFCFLDIRSPGLGDTAMYLCATSTTGGGVVLHFGNGTRLTVT.